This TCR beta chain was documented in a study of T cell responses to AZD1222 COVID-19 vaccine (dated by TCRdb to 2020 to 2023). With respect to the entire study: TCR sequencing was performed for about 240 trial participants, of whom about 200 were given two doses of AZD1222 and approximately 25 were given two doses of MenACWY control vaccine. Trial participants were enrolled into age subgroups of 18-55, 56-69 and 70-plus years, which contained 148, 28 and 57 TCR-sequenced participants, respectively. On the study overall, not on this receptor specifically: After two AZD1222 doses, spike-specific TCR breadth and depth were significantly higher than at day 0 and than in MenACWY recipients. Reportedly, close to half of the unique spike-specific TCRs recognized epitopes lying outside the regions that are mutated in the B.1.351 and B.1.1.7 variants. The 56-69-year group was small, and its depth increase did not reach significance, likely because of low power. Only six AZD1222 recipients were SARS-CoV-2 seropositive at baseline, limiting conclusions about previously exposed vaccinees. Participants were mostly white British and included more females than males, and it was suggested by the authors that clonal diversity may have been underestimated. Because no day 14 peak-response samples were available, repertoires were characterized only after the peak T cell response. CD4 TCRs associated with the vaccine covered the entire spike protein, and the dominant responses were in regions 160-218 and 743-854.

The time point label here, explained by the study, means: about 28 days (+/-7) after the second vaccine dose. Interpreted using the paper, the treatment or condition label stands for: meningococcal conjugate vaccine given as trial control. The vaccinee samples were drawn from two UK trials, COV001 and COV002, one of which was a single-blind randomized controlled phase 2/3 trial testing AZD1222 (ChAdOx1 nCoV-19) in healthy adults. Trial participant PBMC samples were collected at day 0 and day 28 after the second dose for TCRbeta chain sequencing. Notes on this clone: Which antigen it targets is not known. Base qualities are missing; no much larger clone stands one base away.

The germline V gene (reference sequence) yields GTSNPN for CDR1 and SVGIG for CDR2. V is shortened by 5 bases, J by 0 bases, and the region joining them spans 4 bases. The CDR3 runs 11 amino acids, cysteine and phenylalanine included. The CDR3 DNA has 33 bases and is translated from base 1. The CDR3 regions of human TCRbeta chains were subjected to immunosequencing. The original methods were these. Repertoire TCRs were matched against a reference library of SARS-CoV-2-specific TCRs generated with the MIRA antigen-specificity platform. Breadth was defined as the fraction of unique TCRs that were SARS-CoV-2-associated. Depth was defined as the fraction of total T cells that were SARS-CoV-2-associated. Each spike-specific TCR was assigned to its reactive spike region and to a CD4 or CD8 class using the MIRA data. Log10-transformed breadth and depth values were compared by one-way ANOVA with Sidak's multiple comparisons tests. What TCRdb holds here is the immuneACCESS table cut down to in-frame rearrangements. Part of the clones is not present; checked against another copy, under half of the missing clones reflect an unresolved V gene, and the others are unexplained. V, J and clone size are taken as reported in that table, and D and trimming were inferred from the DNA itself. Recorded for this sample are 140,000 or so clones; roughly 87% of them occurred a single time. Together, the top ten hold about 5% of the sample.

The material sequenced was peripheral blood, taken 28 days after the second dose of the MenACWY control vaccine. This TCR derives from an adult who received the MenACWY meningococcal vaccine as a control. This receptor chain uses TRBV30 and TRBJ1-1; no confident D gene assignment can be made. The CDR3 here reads CAWGMNTEAFF. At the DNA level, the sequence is TGTGCCTGGGGTATGAACACTGAAGCTTTCTTT.